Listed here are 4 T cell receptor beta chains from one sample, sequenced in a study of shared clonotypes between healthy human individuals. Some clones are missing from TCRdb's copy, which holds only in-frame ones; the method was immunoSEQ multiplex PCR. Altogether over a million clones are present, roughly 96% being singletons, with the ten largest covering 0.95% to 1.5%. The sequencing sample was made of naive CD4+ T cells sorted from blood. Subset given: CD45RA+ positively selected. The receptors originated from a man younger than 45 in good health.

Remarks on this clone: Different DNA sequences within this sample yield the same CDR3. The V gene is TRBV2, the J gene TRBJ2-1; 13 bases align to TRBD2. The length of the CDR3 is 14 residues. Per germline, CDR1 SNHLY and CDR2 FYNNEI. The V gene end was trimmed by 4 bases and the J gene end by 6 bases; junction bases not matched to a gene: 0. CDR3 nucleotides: TGTGCCAGCAGTGGGACTAGCGGGAGCAATGAGCAGTTCTTC. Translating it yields CASSGTSGSNEQFF.

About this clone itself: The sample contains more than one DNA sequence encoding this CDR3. The CDR3 DNA is TGCGCCAGCAGCCCCGGACTAGCGGGCAATGAGCAGTTCTTC. It is translated as CASSPGLAGNEQFF. The chain combines TRBV5-1 with TRBJ2-1, with 11 positions matching TRBD2. CDR3 length: 14 amino acids. Unmatched junction bases numbered 3, after V lost 4 bases and J lost 6 bases. Germline CDR1 SGHRS, CDR2 YFSETQ.

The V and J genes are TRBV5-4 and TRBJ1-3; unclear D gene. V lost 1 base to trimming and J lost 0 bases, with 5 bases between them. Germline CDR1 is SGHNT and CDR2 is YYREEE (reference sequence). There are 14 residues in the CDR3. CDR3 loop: CASSLLDSGNTIYF. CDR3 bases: TGTGCCAGCAGCTTGCTGGACTCTGGAAACACCATATATTTT.

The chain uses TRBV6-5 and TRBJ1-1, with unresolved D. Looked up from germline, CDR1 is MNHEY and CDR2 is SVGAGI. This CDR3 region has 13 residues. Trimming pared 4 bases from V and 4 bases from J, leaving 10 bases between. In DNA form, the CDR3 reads TGTGCCAGCAGTTTAGTAGGGTTCACTGAAGCTTTCTTT. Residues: CASSLVGFTEAFF.